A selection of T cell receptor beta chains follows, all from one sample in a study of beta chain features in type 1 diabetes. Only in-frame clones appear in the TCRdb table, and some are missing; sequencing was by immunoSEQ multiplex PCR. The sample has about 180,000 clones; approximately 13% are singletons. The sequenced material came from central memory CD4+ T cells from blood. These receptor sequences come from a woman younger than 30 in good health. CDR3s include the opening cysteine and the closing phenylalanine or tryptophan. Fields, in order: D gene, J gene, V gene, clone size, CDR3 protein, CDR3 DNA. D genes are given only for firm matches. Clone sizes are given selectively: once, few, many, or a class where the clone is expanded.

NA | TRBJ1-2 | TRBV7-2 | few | CASSPRNHRVGGYTF | TGTGCCAGCAGCCCCCGCAACCACAGGGTCGGGGGCTACACCTTC
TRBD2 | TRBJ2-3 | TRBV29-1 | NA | CSVLAGGPADTQYF | TGCAGCGTACTAGCGGGAGGGCCGGCAGATACGCAGTATTTT
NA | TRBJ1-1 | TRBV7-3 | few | CASSFGHAGAEAFF | TGTGCCAGCAGCTTTGGACATGCTGGGGCTGAAGCTTTCTTT
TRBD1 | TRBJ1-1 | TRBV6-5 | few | CASSYSSNRGGTEAFF | TGTGCCAGCAGTTACTCGAGTAACAGGGGAGGCACTGAAGCTTTCTTT
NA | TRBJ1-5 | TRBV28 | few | CASRRGGQPQHF | TGTGCCAGCAGACGAGGGGGTCAGCCCCAGCATTTT
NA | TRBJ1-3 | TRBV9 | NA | CASSVEARRGNTIYF | TGTGCCAGCAGCGTAGAGGCCAGGAGGGGTAACACCATATATTTT
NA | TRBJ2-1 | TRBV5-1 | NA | CASSRLGGAGGSVGEQFF | TGCGCCAGCAGCCGGCTCGGGGGCGCGGGCGGGAGTGTCGGGGAGCAGTTCTTC
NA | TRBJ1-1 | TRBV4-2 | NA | CASSQGGQRNTEAFF | TGTGCCAGCAGCCAAGGAGGACAGAGGAACACTGAAGCTTTCTTT
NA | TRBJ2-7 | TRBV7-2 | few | CASSLGFRGRLSYEQYF | TGTGCCAGCAGCTTAGGGTTTAGAGGGAGACTTAGCTACGAGCAGTACTTC
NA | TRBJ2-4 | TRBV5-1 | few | CASSLGARGEGIQYF | TGCGCCAGCAGCTTGGGGGCCAGGGGGGAAGGCATTCAGTACTTC
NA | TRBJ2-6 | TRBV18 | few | CASSPDSSGANVLTF | TGTGCCAGCTCACCAGACAGCTCTGGGGCCAACGTCCTGACTTTC
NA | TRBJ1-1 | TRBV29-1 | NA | CSVVRDWNTEAFF | TGCAGCGTTGTGCGAGATTGGAACACTGAAGCTTTCTTT
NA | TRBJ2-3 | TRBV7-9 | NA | CASSPVSPDTQYF | TGTGCCAGCAGCCCCGTTTCTCCAGATACGCAGTATTTT
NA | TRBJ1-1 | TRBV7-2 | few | CASSLVSTGMNTEAFF | TGTGCCAGCAGCTTAGTATCAACAGGGATGAACACTGAAGCTTTCTTT
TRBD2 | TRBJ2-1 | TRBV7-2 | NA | CASSDPGTSGVINEQFF | TGTGCCAGCAGCGATCCCGGGACTAGCGGAGTCATCAATGAGCAGTTCTTC
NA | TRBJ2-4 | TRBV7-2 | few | CASSLGSGLAKNIQYF | TGTGCCAGCAGCTTGGGCAGCGGACTAGCCAAAAACATTCAGTACTTC
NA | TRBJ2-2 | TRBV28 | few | CASSSPGLRRTGELFF | TGTGCCAGCAGTTCTCCCGGACTTAGACGGACCGGGGAGCTGTTTTTT
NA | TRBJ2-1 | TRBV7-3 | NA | CASSFSGDEQFF | TGTGCCAGCAGCTTTAGCGGCGATGAGCAGTTCTTC
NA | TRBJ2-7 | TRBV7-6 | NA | CASSLAPMGGQGHEQYF | TGTGCCAGCAGCTTAGCACCTATGGGGGGGCAAGGCCACGAGCAGTACTTC
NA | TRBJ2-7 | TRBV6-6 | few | CASTNRDKSYEQYF | TGTGCCAGCACCAACCGGGACAAATCCTACGAGCAGTACTTC
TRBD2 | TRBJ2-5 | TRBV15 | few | CATSNPGWASGSTGETQYF | TGTGCCACCAGCAACCCAGGATGGGCTAGCGGGAGTACGGGAGAGACCCAGTACTTC
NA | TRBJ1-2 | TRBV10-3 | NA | CAISAQAANYGYTF | TGTGCCATCAGTGCACAGGCTGCCAACTATGGCTACACCTTC
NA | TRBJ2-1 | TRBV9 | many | CASSGSLAVFNEQFF | TGTGCCAGCAGCGGAAGTTTAGCGGTCTTCAATGAGCAGTTCTTC
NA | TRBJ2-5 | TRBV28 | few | CASKPFSQETQYF | TGTGCCAGCAAGCCTTTCTCTCAAGAGACCCAGTACTTC
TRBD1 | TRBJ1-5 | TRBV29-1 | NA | CSVVDRANQPQHF | TGCAGCGTTGTAGACAGGGCTAATCAGCCCCAGCATTTT
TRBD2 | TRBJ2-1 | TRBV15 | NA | CATSRELAEAYNEQFF | TGTGCCACCAGCAGAGAACTAGCGGAGGCCTACAATGAGCAGTTCTTC
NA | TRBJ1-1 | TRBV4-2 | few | CASSQDSVNTEAFF | TGTGCCAGCAGCCAAGATTCGGTGAACACTGAAGCTTTCTTT
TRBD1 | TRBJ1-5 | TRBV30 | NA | CAWAGGGLSNQPQHF | TGTGCCTGGGCAGGGGGCGGCCTGAGCAATCAGCCCCAGCATTTT
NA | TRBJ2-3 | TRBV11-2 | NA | CASSSGWGPDTQYF | TGTGCCAGCAGCTCCGGGTGGGGGCCAGATACGCAGTATTTT
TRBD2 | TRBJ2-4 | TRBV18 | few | CASSPSGGNIQYF | TGTGCCAGCTCACCCTCGGGAGGAAACATTCAGTACTTC
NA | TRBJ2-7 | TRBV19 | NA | CASTPVAGSDAYEQYF | TGTGCCAGTACCCCGGTGGCAGGGTCAGATGCCTACGAGCAGTACTTC
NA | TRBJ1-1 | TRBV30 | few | CAWSLSEYTEAFF | TGTGCCTGGAGTCTCTCTGAGTACACTGAAGCTTTCTTT
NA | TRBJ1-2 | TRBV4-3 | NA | CASSQQGVSGYTF | TGCGCCAGCAGCCAACAAGGGGTATCGGGCTACACCTTC
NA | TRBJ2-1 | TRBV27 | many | CASSFRHEQFF | TGTGCCAGCAGTTTCAGGCATGAGCAGTTCTTC
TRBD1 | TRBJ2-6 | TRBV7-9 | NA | CASSLAVGGVGANVLTF | TGTGCCAGCAGCTTAGCGGTAGGGGGCGTTGGGGCCAACGTCCTGACTTTC
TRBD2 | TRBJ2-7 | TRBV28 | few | CASTLALAGAYEQYF | TGTGCCAGCACCTTGGCGCTAGCGGGAGCCTACGAGCAGTACTTC
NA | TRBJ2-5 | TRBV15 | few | CATSKEGRSGETQYF | TGTGCCACCAGCAAGGAAGGGAGGTCCGGTGAGACCCAGTACTTC
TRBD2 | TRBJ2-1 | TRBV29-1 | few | CSVVAGVKTKQFF | TGCAGCGTTGTTGCGGGAGTAAAGACGAAGCAGTTCTTC
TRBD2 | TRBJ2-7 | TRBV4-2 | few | CASSQTPGAGAHEQYF | TGTGCCAGCAGCCAGACTCCGGGAGCGGGAGCCCACGAGCAGTACTTC
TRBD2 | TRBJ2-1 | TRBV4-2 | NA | CASSQDIGLAGGNEQFF | TGTGCCAGCAGCCAAGATATCGGACTAGCGGGAGGGAATGAGCAGTTCTTC
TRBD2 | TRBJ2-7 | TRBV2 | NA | CASSPLGSGIGTREQYF | TGTGCCAGCAGCCCGTTAGGGAGCGGGATTGGTACGAGGGAGCAGTACTTC
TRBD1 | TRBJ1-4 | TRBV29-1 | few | CSVNTGGAGEKLFF | TGCAGCGTGAATACAGGGGGCGCGGGGGAAAAACTGTTTTTT
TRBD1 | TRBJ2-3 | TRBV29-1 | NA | CSALPQGMTTDTQYF | TGCAGCGCCTTACCACAGGGGATGACCACAGATACGCAGTATTTT